The 5 T cell receptor beta chains reported below all come from one sample, sequenced in a study of control samples from healthy donors and cancer patients. Using immunoSEQ multiplex PCR, the repertoire was profiled, and TCRdb retains in-frame clones only, with some absent. Of 75,000 to 100,000 clones in the sample, nearly 90% were seen once. Material: blood. These receptors were obtained from a man aged 50-59 years in good health.

The chain uses TRBV6-5 and TRBJ2-4; tentative D call: TRBD1 (5 bases). The CDR3 runs to 14 residues. Germline values: CDR1 MNHEY, CDR2 SVGAGI. V shed 7 bases and J shed 4 bases, with 14 bases lying between them. The CDR3 is CASTDGHLKNIQYF. Written as DNA, the CDR3 is TGTGCCAGCACCGACGGACATCTAAAAAACATTCAGTACTTC.

CDR3 protein: CASSLGSSGANVLTF. CDR3 sequence (DNA): TGCGCCAGCAGCTTGGGTAGCTCTGGGGCCAACGTCCTGACTTTC. The chain uses TRBV5-1 and TRBJ2-6; unclear D gene. The CDR3 contains 15 residues. The V end was cut by 0 bases, the J end by 0 bases, with 4 bases between. Looked up from germline, CDR1 is SGHRS and CDR2 is YFSETQ.

This rearrangement joins TRBV6-1 to TRBJ1-2; 8 bases agree with TRBD1. Germline CDR1 is MNHNS and CDR2 is SASEGT. V dropped 4 bases and J dropped 4; count of bases not matched to a gene: 14. The CDR3 sequence is 17 residues long. Here the CDR3 reads CASSASQGARGRYGYTF. DNA of the CDR3: TGTGCCAGCAGTGCCTCGCAGGGGGCGCGAGGGCGCTATGGCTACACCTTC.

V is TRBV20-1 and J is TRBJ1-1; D unclear. The CDR3 totals 11 residues. Germline V gene lookup returns CDR1 DFQATT and CDR2 SNEGSKA (reference sequence). The V end was cut by 3 bases, the J end by 4 bases, with 6 bases between. CDR3 in amino acids: CSARTSTEAFF. CDR3 sequence (DNA): TGCAGTGCTAGGACCTCCACTGAAGCTTTCTTT.

The V and J genes are TRBV2 and TRBJ1-5, with 9 nucleotides matching TRBD1. V was clipped by 6 bases and J by 6 bases; unmatched bases: 9. This CDR3 is 15 amino acids long. Germline assignment: CDR1 SNHLY and CDR2 FYNNEI. The CDR3, as DNA: TGTGCCAGCAGGCAAACAGGGGGCGCGGGTCAGCCCCAGCATTTT. Translating it yields CASRQTGGAGQPQHF. Full variable domain (outside the CDR3, taken from reference TRBV2 and TRBJ1-5): EPEVTQTPSHQVTQMGQEVILRCVPISNHLYFYWYRQILGQKVEFLVSFYNNEISEKSEIFDDQFSVERPDGSNFTLKIRSTKLEDSAMYFCASRQTGGAGQPQHFGDGTRLSIL.